The TCR beta chain described here comes from a study of T cells in Graves' hyperthyroidism and ophthalmopathy. What was amplified from RNA transcripts were TCR beta CDR3 regions. Using the HTBI primer set, a first-round RT-PCR was run on the TCR CDR3. TCRdb independently ran MiXCR on the multiplex PCR reads; one entry per CDR3 protein. The repertoire holds fewer than 700,000 distinct CDR3 sequences, with roughly 15% as singletons. With respect to this clonotype: At one end, the junction sequence differs from germline, possibly due to a read error.

Disease lasting under 3 months, a NOSPECS grade of at least 4, and a Clinical Activity Score of at least 3 were features of the ophthalmopathy patients. The CDR3 consists of 16 residues. Germline loops: CDR1 SEHNR, CDR2 FQNEAQ (reference sequence). The sequence was collected from a woman aged 18 to 35 with Graves' ophthalmopathy. Sequences were obtained from blood. This chain joins TRBV7-9 and TRBJ2-5; 8 bases agree with TRBD1. DNA for the CDR3: TGTGCCAGCAGCTTCGGACAGGGTGTGGGCCGGGAGACCCAATACTTC. Its protein product is CASSFGQGVGRETQYF.